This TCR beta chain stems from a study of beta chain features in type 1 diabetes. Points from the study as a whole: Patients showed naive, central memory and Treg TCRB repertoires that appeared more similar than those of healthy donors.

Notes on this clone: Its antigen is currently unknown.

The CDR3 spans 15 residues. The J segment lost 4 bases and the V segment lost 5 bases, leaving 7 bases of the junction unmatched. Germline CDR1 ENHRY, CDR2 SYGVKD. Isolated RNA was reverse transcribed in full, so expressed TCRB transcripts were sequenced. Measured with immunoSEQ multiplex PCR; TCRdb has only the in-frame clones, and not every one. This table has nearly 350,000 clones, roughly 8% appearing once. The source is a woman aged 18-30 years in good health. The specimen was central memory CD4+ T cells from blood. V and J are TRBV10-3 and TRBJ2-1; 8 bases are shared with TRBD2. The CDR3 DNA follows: TGTGCCATCAGTAGCGGGAGACGGGGATACAATGAGCAGTTCTTC. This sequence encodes CAISSGRRGYNEQFF.